The next 4 T cell receptor beta chains were all read from a single sample in a study of control samples from healthy donors and cancer patients. Produced via immunoSEQ multiplex PCR; TCRdb's table is partial and in-frame only. The sample includes 120,000 or so clones, roughly 87% of them seen just once. Sequenced input: blood. All receptors come from a man between 18 and 29 years old in good health.

The chain recombines TRBV27 with TRBJ1-2; 11 nucleotides match TRBD1. The germline V gene has CDR1 MNHEY and CDR2 SMNVEV (reference sequence). After removal of 5 bases from V and 4 bases from J, the junction contained 12 bases not matched to a gene. This CDR3 has 17 residues. CDR3 amino acids: CASSPRDRGIFGYGYTF. The CDR3 DNA reads TGTGCCAGCAGTCCCCGGGACAGGGGGATCTTTGGCTATGGCTACACCTTC.

V gene TRBV7-3 combines with J gene TRBJ2-1, with 10 nucleotides matching TRBD1. This CDR3 has 15 residues. CDR1 SGHTA and CDR2 FQGTGA come from the germline V gene. The V gene end was trimmed by 5 bases and the J gene end by 6 bases; junction bases not matched to a gene: 7. The CDR3 here is CASSGQGVGFNEQFF. Written as DNA, the CDR3 is TGTGCCAGCAGCGGACAGGGGGTGGGATTCAATGAGCAGTTCTTC.

CDR3 amino acids: CASSIFGGGGAVPEAFF. For the CDR3, the DNA is TGTGCCAGTAGTATATTTGGTGGAGGGGGCGCGGTACCCGAAGCTTTCTTT. The rearrangement uses TRBV19 and TRBJ1-1; 7 nucleotides agree with TRBD1. In germline, CDR1 is LNHDA, CDR2 SQIVND (reference sequence). The CDR3 covers 17 residues. The V gene end was trimmed by 2 bases and the J gene end by 8 bases; junction bases not matched to a gene: 17. Full variable domain (remainder filled in from reference TRBV19 and TRBJ1-1): DGGITQSPKYLFRKEGQNVTLSCEQNLNHDAMYWYRQDPGQGLRLIYYSQIVNDFQKGDIAEGYSVSREKKESFPLTVTSAQKNPTAFYLCASSIFGGGGAVPEAFFGQGTRLTVV.

The chain employs TRBV6-4 and TRBJ1-5, with D perhaps matching TRBD1 (5 bases). CDR1 MRHNA and CDR2 SNTAGT come from the germline V gene. The CDR3 consists of 13 residues. V gave up 4 bases and J gave up 3 bases, with 7 bases separating them. In DNA form, the CDR3 reads TGTGCCAGCAGTGTCAGGGTCAATCAGCCCCAGCATTTT. Its protein is CASSVRVNQPQHF.